The rows below give T cell receptor beta chains drawn from one sample of a study of T cell clonotyping in hematopoietic cell transplantation. Produced via immunoSEQ multiplex PCR; TCRdb's table is partial and in-frame only. The table includes roughly 45,000 clones, 86% detected once. The sample in question was peripheral blood mononuclear cells, obtained before stem cell transplant. These receptors were taken from a man between 60 and 75 years old with biphenotypic leukemia. Some clones in this sample may be carry-over from other donors' samples. Both conserved end residues are part of each CDR3. The order of the fields is V gene, J gene, CDR3 protein.

V: TRBV7-2; J: TRBJ1-1; CDR3: CASSVHQNTEAFF
V: TRBV5-1; J: TRBJ2-5; CDR3: CATRLGVRGETQYF
V: TRBV2; J: TRBJ2-7; CDR3: CASSAGGSYEQYF
V: TRBV5-8; J: TRBJ1-1; CDR3: CASSLGPSTEAFF
V: TRBV5-1; J: TRBJ2-7; CDR3: CASSGRTSGSYEQYF
V: TRBV6-5; J: TRBJ1-2; CDR3: CATSRGGAVNYGYTF
V: TRBV7-2; J: TRBJ1-5; CDR3: CASSLFQGTGYNQPQHF
V: TRBV20-1; J: TRBJ2-7; CDR3: CSASQNYEQYF
V: TRBV18; J: TRBJ1-1; CDR3: CASSPWSAGALNTEAFF
V: TRBV4-1; J: TRBJ2-1; CDR3: CASRPTSSQTIEQFF
V: TRBV6-5; J: TRBJ2-5; CDR3: CASMEFSETQYF
V: TRBV5-1; J: TRBJ2-7; CDR3: CASSLRREGMQYF
V: TRBV6-5; J: TRBJ2-5; CDR3: CASSLDRSQETQYF
V: TRBV19; J: TRBJ2-2; CDR3: CASSIFTGELFF
V: TRBV27; J: TRBJ1-1; CDR3: CASSFYRGGPLTAFF
V: TRBV10-3; J: TRBJ2-1; CDR3: CAISELAGGPSYNEQFF
V: TRBV6-4; J: TRBJ2-3; CDR3: CASSDPGTTTDTQYF
V: TRBV5-1; J: TRBJ2-1; CDR3: CASSPVAGGGYNEQFF
V: TRBV7-2; J: TRBJ2-2; CDR3: CASRGLPYSSLGNTGELFF
V: TRBV9; J: TRBJ2-5; CDR3: CASSGGTSGSQETQYF
V: TRBV6-5; J: TRBJ2-1; CDR3: CASSTRAGHNEQFF
V: TRBV7-2; J: TRBJ2-7; CDR3: CASGFPGSIEDEQYF
V: TRBV7-9; J: TRBJ2-2; CDR3: CASSLTGTRGPRNTGELFF
V: TRBV7-8; J: TRBJ2-7; CDR3: CASSLFGTRYEQYF
V: TRBV5-4; J: TRBJ2-4; CDR3: CASSLTPTGENIQYF
V: TRBV2; J: TRBJ2-7; CDR3: CASSGGTSGRGEQYF
V: TRBV5-4; J: TRBJ2-7; CDR3: CASSKTSGNYEQYF
V: TRBV21-1; J: TRBJ2-7; CDR3: CASSKRYTRPEQYF
V: TRBV28; J: TRBJ2-5; CDR3: CASSLGGNQETQYF
V: TRBV30; J: TRBJ2-2; CDR3: CAWISNEGGRNGELFF
V: TRBV10-3; J: TRBJ1-2; CDR3: CAISRVFVREINYGYTF
V: TRBV9; J: TRBJ2-3; CDR3: CASAYTDTQYF